The next 30 T cell receptor beta chains were all read from a single sample in a study of technical replicates of blood from a few donors. Method: immunoSEQ multiplex PCR; TCRdb's copy keeps in-frame clones and lacks some. There are approximately 69,000 clones in the sample; just under 97% occur only once, and 0.2% to 0.25% lies in the top ten. Sequencing used T cells isolated from PBMCs. The source is a human donor in good health.

V and J are TRBV27 and TRBJ2-5, with no clear D. Germline CDR1 and CDR2: MNHEY and SMNVEV (reference sequence). The ends were cut back, 8 bases at V and 1 base at J, with 17 bases in the middle. The CDR3 is 15 amino acids. The CDR3, as DNA: TGTGCCAGCGTTATCCCTAGAAACCTCCAAGAGACCCAGTACTTC. This encodes CASVIPRNLQETQYF.

This chain joins TRBV10-3 and TRBJ2-3; the D gene is possibly TRBD2 (6 bases). The CDR3 loop spans 15 amino acids. Trimming shortened V by 3 bases and J by 1 base, and 11 bases separated the two germline ends. Per germline, CDR1 ENHRY and CDR2 SYGVKD. The chain's CDR3 is CAISDRGSGTDTQYF. CDR3 sequence (DNA): TGTGCCATCAGTGATCGGGGGAGTGGCACAGATACGCAGTATTTT.

This clone was seen only a few times. The rearrangement joins TRBV5-4 to TRBJ1-1; no clear D. Germline CDR1 is SGHNT and CDR2 is YYREEE (reference sequence). The CDR3 runs 15 residues. Trimming took off 0 bases at V and 3 bases at J, with 12 bases between the two ends. Here the CDR3 DNA reads TGTGCCAGCAGCTTGGTTGCGTCCAAATACACTGAAGCTTTCTTT. Its protein is CASSLVASKYTEAFF.

This chain uses TRBV6-1 with TRBJ1-1, with 8 positions matching TRBD1. From germline, CDR1 is MNHNS and CDR2 SASEGT. This CDR3 contains 17 residues. V lost 3 bases to trimming and J lost 1 base; unmatched junction nucleotides: 10. The CDR3 DNA sequence: TGTGCCAGCAGTGACCGACAGGGGCTCTTTGAGAACACTGAAGCTTTCTTT. The encoded protein is CASSDRQGLFENTEAFF.

This chain connects TRBV7-9 to TRBJ1-2; 10 bases map to TRBD1. The CDR3 is made up of 15 amino acids. Germline CDR1 reads SEHNR; CDR2 reads FQNEAQ (reference sequence). The ends lost 4 bases at V and 3 bases at J; junction bases unmatched: 5. The CDR3 nucleotides read TGTGCCAGCAGCTACGAGACAGGGGGCCACTATGGCTACACCTTC. Translated: CASSYETGGHYGYTF.

The V and J genes are TRBV13 and TRBJ2-7; 9 bases line up with TRBD1. V was pared by 5 bases and J by 3 bases, with 8 bases of the junction left unmatched. The germline V gene has CDR1 PRHDT and CDR2 FYEKMQ (reference sequence). This CDR3 has 15 residues. The CDR3 nucleotides are TGTGCCAGCAGCCTCAGCCGGGACAGGGTCTACGAGCAGTACTTC. Translation gives CASSLSRDRVYEQYF.

V usage is TRBV28 and J usage is TRBJ1-2, with TRBD1 matching 8 bases. The germline V gene encodes CDR1 MDHEN and CDR2 SYDVKM. The V segment lost 5 bases and the J segment 3 bases; nucleotides outside the gene matches: 8. The CDR3 spans 15 residues. The CDR3 protein is CASSQAGGADYGYTF. For the CDR3, the DNA is TGTGCCAGCAGTCAGGCAGGGGGCGCAGACTATGGCTACACCTTC.

The chain's CDR3 is CASSPQAGTGGDGYTF. CDR3 coding DNA: TGTGCCAGCAGCCCTCAAGCCGGGACAGGGGGCGATGGCTACACCTTC. The J gene is TRBJ1-2, the V gene TRBV4-2; 12 nucleotides match TRBD1. V was clipped by 4 bases and J by 6 bases; unmatched bases: 9. Germline lookup yields CDR1 LGHNA and CDR2 YNFKEQ. This CDR3 has 16 residues.

This sequence joins TRBV5-4 and TRBJ2-7, with D possibly being TRBD1 (6 bases). Per the germline V gene, CDR1 is SGHNT and CDR2 is YYREEE (reference sequence). V gave up 4 bases and J gave up 4 bases, with 18 bases separating them. The CDR3 is 15 amino acids. The DNA of the CDR3 is TGTGCCAGCAGCCCCCTGGCAGGGGATGTATACGAGCAGTACTTC. This gives the protein CASSPLAGDVYEQYF. Using reference TRBV5-4 and TRBJ2-7 for the parts outside the CDR3, the full variable domain is ETGVTQSPTHLIKTRGQQVTLRCSSQSGHNTVSWYQQALGQGPQFIFQYYREEENGRGNFPPRFSGLQFPNYSSELNVNALELDDSALYLCASSPLAGDVYEQYFGPGTRLTVT.

This chain links TRBV5-6 with TRBJ2-5; 11 bases agree with TRBD2. There are 17 residues in the CDR3. After removal of 2 bases from V and 1 base from J, the junction contained 7 bases not matched to a gene. The V gene's germline CDR1 is SGHDT and CDR2 YYEEEE. In DNA, the CDR3 is TGTGCCAGCAGCTTATTGGGACTAGCGGTAACCCAAGAGACCCAGTACTTC. Translated: CASSLLGLAVTQETQYF.

The V gene is TRBV4-1, the J gene TRBJ2-1; TRBD2 agrees at 8 bases. CDR1 is MGHRA and CDR2 is YSYEKL in the germline V gene. The trim removed 1 base at V and 4 bases at J, leaving 9 bases unmatched. The CDR3 covers 17 residues. The DNA of the CDR3 is TGCGCCAGCAGCCAAGTGGTGGCGGGGGGCCTATACAATGAGCAGTTCTTC. It translates to CASSQVVAGGLYNEQFF.

The rearrangement joins TRBV6-6 to TRBJ1-1; D unclear. Looked up from germline, CDR1 is MNHNY and CDR2 is SVGAGI (reference sequence). The CDR3 contains 12 residues. V shed 5 bases and J shed 7 bases, with 11 bases lying between them. CDR3 protein: CASSHPAIEAFF. The CDR3 DNA reads TGTGCCAGCAGTCACCCAGCGATTGAAGCTTTCTTT.

CDR3: CASKAGGPSRELFF. The CDR3 nucleotides are TGTGCCAGTAAAGCGGGGGGCCCCTCGAGGGAGCTGTTTTTT. The chain joins TRBV19 to TRBJ2-2, with TRBD2 identical over 9 bases. Germline CDR1 is LNHDA and CDR2 is SQIVND (reference sequence). The CDR3 is 14 residues long. V was pared by 7 bases and J by 9 bases, with 9 bases of the junction left unmatched.

The chain links TRBV9 to TRBJ2-7; 14 nucleotides line up with TRBD2. This CDR3 is built from 17 residues. V shed 0 bases and J 3 bases; nucleotides not matched to a gene: 5. Germline V lookup: CDR1 SGDLS, CDR2 YYNGEE. This chain's CDR3 is CASSVGLAGGLLYEQYF. CDR3 DNA sequence: TGTGCCAGCAGCGTAGGACTAGCGGGAGGGTTGCTCTACGAGCAGTACTTC. Combining the CDR3 with reference TRBV9 and TRBJ2-7 gives the whole variable domain DSGVTQTPKHLITATGQRVTLRCSPRSGDLSVYWYQQSLDQGLQFLIQYYNGEERAKGNILERFSAQQFPDLHSELNLSSLELGDSALYFCASSVGLAGGLLYEQYFGPGTRLTVT.

V gene TRBV27 combines with J gene TRBJ2-7, with D perhaps matching TRBD1 (5 bases). The germline V gene has CDR1 MNHEY and CDR2 SMNVEV (reference sequence). This CDR3 has 14 residues. V lost 6 bases to trimming and J lost 2 bases, with 14 bases between them. Here the CDR3 DNA reads TGTGCCAGCAGCTCGAAGGGGTCTGCCTACGAGCAGTACTTC. Protein product: CASSSKGSAYEQYF.

V and J are TRBV28 and TRBJ2-1; 12 nucleotides line up with TRBD2. The germline V gene has CDR1 MDHEN and CDR2 SYDVKM. The ends lost 3 bases at V and 3 bases at J; junction bases unmatched: 12. The CDR3 covers 19 residues. CDR3 DNA: TGTGCCAGCAGTTTTGCCCCGACTAGCGGGGGTCACGACTACAATGAGCAGTTCTTC. It is translated as CASSFAPTSGGHDYNEQFF.

This clone was seen just once. This chain uses TRBV2 with TRBJ1-2; no clear D gene. Deletions cut 3 bases from V and 7 bases from J, with 3 bases between. Germline V gives CDR1 SNHLY, CDR2 FYNNEI. The CDR3 runs 10 residues. The DNA of the CDR3 is TGTGCCAGCAGTGACGGTGGCTACACCTTC. Translating gives CASSDGGYTF.

The chain is built from TRBV11-2 and TRBJ2-5; D remains ambiguous. The germline V and J ends were trimmed by 5 bases and 2 bases, with 15 bases remaining between them. The CDR3 covers 15 residues. Germline V gene sequence: CDR1 SGHAT, CDR2 FQNNGV. The CDR3 protein is CASSTQSGFQETQYF. DNA of the CDR3: TGTGCCAGCAGCACACAGTCCGGATTTCAAGAGACCCAGTACTTC.

The chain has TRBV11-2 and TRBJ1-1, with D possibly TRBD1 on 6 matching bases. The CDR3 loop spans 16 amino acids. Between the trimmed V and J ends, which lost 5 bases and 0 bases, there was a span of 16 bases. Germline-derived CDR1 and CDR2 are SGHAT and FQNNGV. In nucleotides, the CDR3 is TGTGCCAGCAGCCACAGGGACAACCCCATGAACACTGAAGCTTTCTTT. Its protein is CASSHRDNPMNTEAFF.

The V and J genes are TRBV10-3 and TRBJ1-1, with D perhaps matching TRBD1 (5 bases). The V gene lost 10 bases and the J gene lost 9 bases, with 15 bases spanning the gap. In germline, CDR1 is ENHRY, CDR2 SYGVKD. The CDR3 consists of 11 residues. The CDR3 region is CATKGQGQAFF. The CDR3 DNA sequence: TGTGCCACCAAGGGCCAGGGCCAAGCTTTCTTT.

The chain recombines TRBV4-2 with TRBJ2-5; 12 bases fit TRBD2. Germline V gives CDR1 LGHNA, CDR2 YNFKEQ. The CDR3 contains 17 residues. J lost 5 bases, V lost 0 bases, and 7 bases had no gene match. Here the CDR3 DNA reads TGTGCCAGCAGCCAAGATTGGCTAGCGGGAGGGCGGGAGACCCAGTACTTC. This sequence encodes CASSQDWLAGGRETQYF.

The chain has TRBV7-9 and TRBJ1-4; 8 nucleotides align to TRBD1. The CDR3 length is 15 residues. J gave up 0 bases and V 6 bases, and 3 bases lay outside the gene matches. Germline CDR1 SEHNR, CDR2 FQNEAQ (reference sequence). For the CDR3, the DNA is TGTGCCAGCAGTCAGGGGGCCGCAACTAATGAAAAACTGTTTTTT. It codes for CASSQGAATNEKLFF.

J is TRBJ2-1 and V is TRBV7-8; no definite D call. V was trimmed by 1 base and J by 8 bases, leaving 6 bases between them. The CDR3 contains 12 residues. Germline CDR1 SGHVS, CDR2 FQNEAQ. The CDR3 is CASSLVVYEQFF. CDR3 bases: TGTGCCAGCAGCTTAGTCGTGTATGAGCAGTTCTTC.

This clone was recorded only once. The V gene is TRBV4-1, the J gene TRBJ2-5; the D is unclear. The germline V gene has CDR1 MGHRA and CDR2 YSYEKL. CDR3 length: 13 residues. Trimming took off 4 bases at V and 3 bases at J, with 9 bases between the two ends. The CDR3 DNA follows: TGCGCCAGCAGCCCCAGGATAAAAGAGACCCAGTACTTC. Its translation is CASSPRIKETQYF.

V is TRBV27 and J is TRBJ2-7; 8 bases map to TRBD1. V was pared by 5 bases and J by 4 bases, with 4 bases of the junction left unmatched. The length of the CDR3 is 13 residues. Germline V gene sequence: CDR1 MNHEY, CDR2 SMNVEV (reference sequence). CDR3 nucleotides: TGTGCCAGCAGTGAGACAGGGGTTTACGAGCAGTACTTC. Amino acids: CASSETGVYEQYF.

The chain recombines TRBV5-1 with TRBJ1-1, with a possible D match to TRBD1 (6 bases). Trimming took 1 base from V and 2 from J, leaving 9 bases between them. The CDR3 is 14 amino acids. In germline, CDR1 is SGHRS, CDR2 YFSETQ. CDR3 residues: CASSLSGANTEAFF. The CDR3 nucleotides read TGCGCCAGCAGCTTGTCAGGGGCCAACACTGAAGCTTTCTTT.

V is TRBV7-9 and J is TRBJ2-3; TRBD1 matches 7 bases. Germline V gene lookup returns CDR1 SEHNR and CDR2 FQNEAQ (reference sequence). The CDR3 runs 19 residues. The junction had 18 bases not matched to a gene; V was cut back by 0 bases and J by 6 bases. The CDR3 nucleotides are TGTGCCAGCAGCTTAGCTACGGTACAGGGGAGACATGAGTTGGATACGCAGTATTTT. Its translation: CASSLATVQGRHELDTQYF.

This clone was observed a handful of times. The gene calls are TRBV5-5 and TRBJ1-2; D is possibly TRBD1 (6 bases). V dropped 1 base and J dropped 5 bases, with 18 bases sitting between them. CDR1 SGHKS and CDR2 YYEKEE come from the germline V gene (reference sequence). The CDR3 has 16 amino acids. The CDR3 sequence is CASSLSLKQGEYGYTF. In DNA form, the CDR3 reads TGTGCCAGCAGCTTGAGTCTCAAACAGGGAGAGTATGGCTACACCTTC.

The V gene is TRBV18, the J gene TRBJ1-1; D ambiguous. Germline-derived CDR1 and CDR2 are KGHSH and LQKENI. The CDR3 sequence is 14 residues long. The germline V and J ends were trimmed by 4 bases and 1 base, with 10 bases remaining between them. The CDR3 reads CASSLSQKNTEAFF. DNA of the CDR3: TGTGCCAGCTCACTTTCCCAGAAGAACACTGAAGCTTTCTTT.

The chain recombines TRBV7-6 with TRBJ2-5; the match to TRBD2 covers 7 bases. The V gene end was trimmed by 1 base and the J gene end by 4 bases; junction bases not matched to a gene: 6. CDR1 is SGHVS, CDR2 FNYEAQ, per germline. The CDR3 totals 15 residues. CDR3 bases: TGTGCCAGCAGCTTAGACCCCCCGGGGGGAGAGACCCAGTACTTC. It codes for CASSLDPPGGETQYF.